Here is one T cell receptor (beta chain) with its context. Its antigen is unknown. The V gene lost 7 bases and the J gene lost 4 bases, with 19 bases spanning the gap. Germline assignment: CDR1 MNHEY and CDR2 SMNVEV (reference sequence). This CDR3 is built from 15 residues. From RNA, the CDR3 regions of TCR beta chains were amplified and sequenced. Scientists carried out first-round RT-PCR using HTBI primers and then a second-round multiplex PCR. MiXCR was run by TCRdb on the multiplex PCR reads, yielding one entry per CDR3 protein. The data show roughly 1.1 million distinct CDR3 sequences, about two fifths seen once. These data belong to a study of Graves' ophthalmopathy and Graves' hyperthyroidism. Points from the study as a whole: Blood repertoires reportedly contained most expanded thyroid clonotypes above 0.001 frequency.

The source of this sequence is an adult man with Graves' hyperthyroidism. J is TRBJ1-1 and V is TRBV27; possible D gene TRBD1, 5 bases. The sequencing sample was made of peripheral blood or thyroid tissue (not recorded which). The CDR3 protein is CASKTMGRVGTEAFF. The CDR3 region has the DNA TGTGCCAGCAAAACCATGGGCAGGGTGGGCACTGAAGCTTTCTTT.